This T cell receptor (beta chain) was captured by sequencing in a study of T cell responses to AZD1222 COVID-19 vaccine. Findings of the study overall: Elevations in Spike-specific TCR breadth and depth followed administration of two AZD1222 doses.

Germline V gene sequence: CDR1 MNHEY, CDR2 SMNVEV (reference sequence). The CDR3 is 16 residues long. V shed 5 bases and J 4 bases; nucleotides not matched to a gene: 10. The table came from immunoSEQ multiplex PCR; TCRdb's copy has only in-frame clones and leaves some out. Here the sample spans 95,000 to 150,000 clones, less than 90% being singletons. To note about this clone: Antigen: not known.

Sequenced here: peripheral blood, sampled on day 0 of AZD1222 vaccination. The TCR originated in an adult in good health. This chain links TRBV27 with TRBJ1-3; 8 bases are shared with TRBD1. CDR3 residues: CASSPRAGGVGNTIYF. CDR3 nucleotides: TGTGCCAGCAGTCCGAGGGCAGGGGGCGTGGGAAACACCATATATTTT.